The 18 T cell receptor beta chains below come from one sample, sequenced in a study of blood T cell repertoires in COVID-19. Clones were sequenced by immunoSEQ multiplex PCR, and TCRdb holds only the in-frame ones, with some missing. The data show fewer than 120,000 clones, around 79% seen once. Sequencing input: peripheral blood. All receptors come from a woman aged 80 or older with active or convalescent COVID-19.

The V gene is TRBV6-4, the J gene TRBJ2-7; 7 bases line up with TRBD1. Trimming at V came to 9 bases and at J to 4 bases, leaving 9 bases not matched to a gene. Germline CDR1 reads MRHNA; CDR2 reads SNTAGT. The CDR3 runs to 13 residues. CDR3 coding DNA: TGTGCCAGTACAGGGGAATCCCTGTACGAGCAGTACTTC. Translated, it gives CASTGESLYEQYF.

The rearrangement uses TRBV5-1 and TRBJ2-5; 8 bases align to TRBD2. The CDR3 totals 14 residues. Germline CDR1 and CDR2: SGHRS and YFSETQ. V gave up 5 bases and J gave up 5 bases; unmatched junction bases: 8. The CDR3 DNA follows: TGCGCCAGCAGGGAGGTAGCGGGATATGAGACCCAGTACTTC. Amino acids: CASREVAGYETQYF. The complete variable domain, with remaining parts taken from reference TRBV5-1 and TRBJ2-5, reads KAGVTQTPRYLIKTRGQQVTLSCSPISGHRSVSWYQQTPGQGLQFLFEYFSETQRNKGNFPGRFSGRQFSNSRSEMNVSTLELGDSALYLCASREVAGYETQYFGPGTRLLVL.

The V gene is TRBV6-5, the J gene TRBJ2-5; TRBD1 aligns across 9 bases. Per germline, CDR1 MNHEY and CDR2 SVGAGI. This CDR3 spans 13 amino acids. V shed 7 bases, J shed 5 bases, and the junction held 5 bases outside the gene matches. The CDR3 DNA reads TGTGCCAGCACAGACAGGGGGGGTGAGACCCAGTACTTC. Amino acid sequence: CASTDRGGETQYF.

The table lists this clone with a few counts. The rearrangement links TRBV3-1 (or the pseudogene TRBV3-2) to TRBJ1-6, with D hard to call. Germline V gene data show CDR1 as LGHDT and CDR2 as YNNKEL (reference sequence). The CDR3 spans 17 residues. With 6 bases removed from V and 7 bases from J, the gap between germline ends came to 22 bases. As DNA, the CDR3 is TGTGCCAGCAGGGGAGCAGTGGGGTTGTGGAAAAATTCACCCCTCCACTTT. As protein: CASRGAVGLWKNSPLHF.

There are a few counts of this clone. CDR3 DNA sequence: TGTGCCAGCAGCAAATTAGAGGGAGGGTGGTTCTCCTACGAGCAGTACTTC. This sequence encodes CASSKLEGGWFSYEQYF. The rearrangement uses TRBV7-9 and TRBJ2-7; 7 bases line up with TRBD2. V lost 5 bases to trimming and J lost 0 bases; unmatched junction nucleotides: 13. Germline lookup yields CDR1 SEHNR and CDR2 FQNEAQ (reference sequence). The CDR3 runs to 17 residues.

The chain links TRBV7-9 to TRBJ1-6; D unresolved. The CDR3 sequence is 13 residues long. Trimming removed 3 bases from V and 8 bases from J, with 8 bases in between. Germline assignment: CDR1 SEHNR and CDR2 FQNEAQ (reference sequence). CDR3 amino acids: CASSLAEYSPLHF. The CDR3, as DNA: TGTGCCAGCAGCTTGGCGGAGTATTCACCCCTCCACTTT.

This chain uses TRBV27 with TRBJ1-2; 8 nucleotides align to TRBD1. The CDR3 runs 17 residues. V was clipped by 1 base and J by 1 base; unmatched bases: 8. The germline CDR1 and CDR2 sequences are MNHEY and SMNVEV (reference sequence). CDR3 in amino acids: CASSLFGQGSRNYGYTF. The CDR3, as DNA: TGTGCCAGCAGTTTATTTGGACAGGGTTCCCGTAACTATGGCTACACCTTC.

This clone has only a few counts. This sequence joins TRBV5-1 and TRBJ2-7, with TRBD1 matching 8 bases. This CDR3 has 16 residues. Germline V gene data show CDR1 as SGHRS and CDR2 as YFSETQ. With 3 bases clipped from V and 0 bases from J, the junction kept 8 bases outside the gene matches. This CDR3 reads CASSWAQGAGSYEQYF. The CDR3, as DNA: TGCGCCAGCAGCTGGGCCCAGGGGGCCGGCTCCTACGAGCAGTACTTC.

V and J are TRBV4-2 and TRBJ2-5; possible D gene TRBD2, 5 bases. Germline CDR1 is LGHNA and CDR2 is YNFKEQ. V was clipped by 0 bases and J by 5 bases, with 13 bases between them. This CDR3 spans 15 amino acids. CDR3 residues: CASSQDLISGETQYF. DNA of the CDR3: TGTGCCAGCAGCCAAGATCTTATAAGCGGTGAGACCCAGTACTTC.

This clone was detected once. CDR3 DNA: TGTGCCATCAGTTCCTCGACGGGACTAACCTACGAGCAGTACTTC. This gives the protein CAISSSTGLTYEQYF. This chain joins TRBV10-3 and TRBJ2-7, with TRBD2 identical over 7 bases. V was clipped by 5 bases and J by 2 bases; unmatched bases: 9. In germline, CDR1 is ENHRY, CDR2 SYGVKD. This CDR3 comprises 15 residues.

The V gene is TRBV5-1, the J gene TRBJ2-7, with TRBD1 matching over 11 bases. J lost 0 bases, V lost 3 bases, and 2 bases had no gene match. Germline CDR1 is SGHRS and CDR2 is YFSETQ. The CDR3 is 15 residues long. CDR3 in amino acids: CASSSGQGVSYEQYF. CDR3 in DNA: TGCGCCAGCAGCTCGGGACAGGGGGTCTCCTACGAGCAGTACTTC.

The rearrangement links TRBV29-1 to TRBJ1-1; D perhaps matches TRBD1 (6 bases). Trimming shortened V by 3 bases and J by 5 bases, and 10 bases separated the two germline ends. Germline V gene lookup returns CDR1 SQVTM and CDR2 ANQGSEA. CDR3 size: 12 residues. In DNA, the CDR3 is TGCAGCGTTGACAGGGGTGGAACTGAAGCTTTCTTT. Translated: CSVDRGGTEAFF.

This clone was seen only a few times. This rearrangement joins TRBV19 to TRBJ1-3, with no clear D. Germline CDR1 and CDR2: LNHDA and SQIVND (reference sequence). V lost 7 bases, J lost 1 base, and 11 bases lay in between. The CDR3 is made up of 14 amino acids. The DNA of the CDR3 is TGTGCCAGTAAGAAGAACGGTTCTGGAAACACCATATATTTT. Its protein is CASKKNGSGNTIYF. Looking up the rest from reference TRBV19 and TRBJ1-3 gives the full variable domain: DGGITQSPKYLFRKEGQNVTLSCEQNLNHDAMYWYRQDPGQGLRLIYYSQIVNDFQKGDIAEGYSVSREKKESFPLTVTSAQKNPTAFYLCASKKNGSGNTIYFGEGSWLTVV.

The chain employs TRBV28 and TRBJ2-1, with 14 positions matching TRBD2. From germline, CDR1 is MDHEN and CDR2 SYDVKM. V shed 7 bases and J 4 bases; nucleotides not matched to a gene: 9. The CDR3 consists of 17 residues. DNA of the CDR3: TGTGCCAGCATAGCAGGGACTAGCGGGAGAGAATACAATGAGCAGTTCTTC. Protein: CASIAGTSGREYNEQFF. Full variable domain (outside the CDR3, taken from reference TRBV28 and TRBJ2-1): DVKVTQSSRYLVKRTGEKVFLECVQDMDHENMFWYRQDPGLGLRLIYFSYDVKMKEKGDIPEGYSVSREKKERFSLILESASTNQTSMYLCASIAGTSGREYNEQFFGPGTRLTVL.

V and J are TRBV18 and TRBJ1-3; the match to TRBD1 covers 9 bases. Germline V gene data show CDR1 as KGHSH and CDR2 as LQKENI. CDR3 length equals 16 residues. Unmatched junction bases numbered 4, after V lost 3 bases and J lost 1 base. The CDR3 bases are TGTGCCAGCTCACCCAAACAGGGGGCTTCTGGAAACACCATATATTTT. It translates to CASSPKQGASGNTIYF.

The J gene is TRBJ2-1, the V gene TRBV6-2 or TRBV6-3; 7 nucleotides align to TRBD2. CDR1 is MNHEY, CDR2 SVGEGT, per germline. The CDR3 is made up of 17 amino acids. J lost 5 bases, V lost 0 bases, and 10 bases had no gene match. The CDR3 reads CASSYSTARELDNEQFF. In nucleotides, the CDR3 is TGTGCCAGCAGTTACTCGACCGCGCGGGAGCTCGACAATGAGCAGTTCTTC.

The gene calls are TRBV4-1 and TRBJ2-1, with TRBD2 matching 10 bases. Trimming removed 0 bases from V and 12 bases from J; junction bases left unmatched: 14. This CDR3 has 17 amino acids. Germline V gives CDR1 MGHRA, CDR2 YSYEKL. The CDR3 region is CASSQDWPSGSAAGQFF. The CDR3 DNA is TGCGCCAGCAGCCAAGATTGGCCTAGCGGGAGTGCCGCGGGGCAGTTCTTC.

The rearrangement joins TRBV9 to TRBJ2-1; 10 bases agree with TRBD2. V dropped 3 bases and J dropped 4; count of bases not matched to a gene: 4. CDR1 is SGDLS, CDR2 YYNGEE, per germline. CDR3 length: 15 amino acids. The CDR3 nucleotides read TGTGCCAGCAGCGATAGCGGGAGGTCATACAATGAGCAGTTCTTC. Protein sequence: CASSDSGRSYNEQFF. Full variable domain (remainder filled in from reference TRBV9 and TRBJ2-1): DSGVTQTPKHLITATGQRVTLRCSPRSGDLSVYWYQQSLDQGLQFLIQYYNGEERAKGNILERFSAQQFPDLHSELNLSSLELGDSALYFCASSDSGRSYNEQFFGPGTRLTVL.